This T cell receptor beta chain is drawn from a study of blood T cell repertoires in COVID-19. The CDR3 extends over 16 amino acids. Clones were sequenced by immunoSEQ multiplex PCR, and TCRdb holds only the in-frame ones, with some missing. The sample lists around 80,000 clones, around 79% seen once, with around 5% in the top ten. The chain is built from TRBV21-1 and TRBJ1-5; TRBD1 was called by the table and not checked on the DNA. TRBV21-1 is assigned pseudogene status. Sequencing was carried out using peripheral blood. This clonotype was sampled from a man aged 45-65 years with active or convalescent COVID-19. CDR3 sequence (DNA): TGTGCCAGCAGCAAAGGGGGGCCGGGCCTTAATCAGCCCCAGCATTTT. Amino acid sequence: CASSKGGPGLNQPQHF.